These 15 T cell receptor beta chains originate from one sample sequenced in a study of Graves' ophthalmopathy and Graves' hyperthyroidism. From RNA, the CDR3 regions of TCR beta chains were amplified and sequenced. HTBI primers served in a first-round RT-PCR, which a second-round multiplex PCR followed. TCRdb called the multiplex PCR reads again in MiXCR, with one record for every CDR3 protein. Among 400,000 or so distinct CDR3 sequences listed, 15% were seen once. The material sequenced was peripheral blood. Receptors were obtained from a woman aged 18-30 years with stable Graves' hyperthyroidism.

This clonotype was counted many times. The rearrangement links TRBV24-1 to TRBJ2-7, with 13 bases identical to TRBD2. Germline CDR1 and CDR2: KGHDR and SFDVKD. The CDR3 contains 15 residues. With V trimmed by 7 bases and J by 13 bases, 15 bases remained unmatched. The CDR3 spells CATSDSPGLAGAFYF. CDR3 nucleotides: TGTGCCACCAGCGACTCCCCCGGACTAGCGGGGGCCTTCTACTTC.

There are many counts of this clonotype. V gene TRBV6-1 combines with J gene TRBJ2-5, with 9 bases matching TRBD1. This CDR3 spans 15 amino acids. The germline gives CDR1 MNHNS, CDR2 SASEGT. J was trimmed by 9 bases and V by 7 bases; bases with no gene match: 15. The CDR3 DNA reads TGTGCCAGCAATACGGGACAGGGACATTCTGAGTCCCAGTACTTC. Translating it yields CASNTGQGHSESQYF.

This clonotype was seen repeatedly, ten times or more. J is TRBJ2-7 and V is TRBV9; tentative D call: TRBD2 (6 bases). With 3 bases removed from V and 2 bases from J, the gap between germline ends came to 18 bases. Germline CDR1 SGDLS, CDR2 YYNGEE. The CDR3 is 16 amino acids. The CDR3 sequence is CASSGRGRDSPYEQYF. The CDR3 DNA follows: TGTGCCAGCAGCGGGAGAGGCAGGGACTCTCCCTACGAGCAGTACTTC.

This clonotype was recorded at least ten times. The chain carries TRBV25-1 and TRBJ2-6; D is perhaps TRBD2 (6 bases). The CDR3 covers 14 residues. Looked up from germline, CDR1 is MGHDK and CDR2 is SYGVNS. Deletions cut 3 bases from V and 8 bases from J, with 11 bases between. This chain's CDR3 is CASSDAGKTNVLTF. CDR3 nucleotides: TGTGCCAGCAGTGACGCGGGAAAGACCAACGTCCTGACTTTC. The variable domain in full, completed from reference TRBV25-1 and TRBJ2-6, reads EADIYQTPRYLVIGTGKKITLECSQTMGHDKMYWYQQDPGMELHLIHYSYGVNSTEKGDLSSESTVSRIRTEHFPLTLESARPSHTSQYLCASSDAGKTNVLTFGAGSRLTVL.

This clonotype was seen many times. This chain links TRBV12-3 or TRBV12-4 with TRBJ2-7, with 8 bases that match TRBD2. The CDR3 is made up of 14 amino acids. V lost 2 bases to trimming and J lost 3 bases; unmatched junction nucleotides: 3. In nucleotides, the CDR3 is TGTGCCAGCAGTTTATCAAGCGGGAGCTACGAGCAGTACTTC. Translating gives CASSLSSGSYEQYF.

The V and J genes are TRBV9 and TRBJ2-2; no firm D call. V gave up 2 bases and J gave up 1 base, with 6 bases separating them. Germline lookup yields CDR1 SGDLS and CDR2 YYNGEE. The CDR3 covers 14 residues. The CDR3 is CASSVSGNTGELFF. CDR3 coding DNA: TGTGCCAGCAGCGTTTCGGGGAACACCGGGGAGCTGTTTTTT.

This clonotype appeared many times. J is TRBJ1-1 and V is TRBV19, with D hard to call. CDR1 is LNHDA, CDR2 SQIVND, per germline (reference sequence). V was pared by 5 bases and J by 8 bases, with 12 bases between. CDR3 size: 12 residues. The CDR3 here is CASSGLDEEAFF. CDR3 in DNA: TGTGCCAGTAGTGGCCTCGACGAAGAAGCTTTCTTT.

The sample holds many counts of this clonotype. The CDR3 is CASSLVAPNTGELFF. DNA of the CDR3: TGTGCCAGCAGTTTGGTGGCACCGAACACCGGGGAGCTGTTTTTT. V and J are TRBV28 and TRBJ2-2; D uncertain. The CDR3 spans 15 residues. V lost 3 bases and J lost 0, with 8 bases in between. Germline lookup yields CDR1 MDHEN and CDR2 SYDVKM.

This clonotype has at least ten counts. The CDR3: CAISATGGDYGYTF. Written as DNA, the CDR3 is TGTGCCATCAGTGCTACAGGGGGGGACTATGGCTACACCTTC. The V gene is TRBV10-3, the J gene TRBJ1-2, with TRBD1 identical over 8 bases. The V gene end was trimmed by 4 bases and the J gene end by 3 bases; junction bases not matched to a gene: 4. The CDR3 has 14 residues. Germline V gene lookup returns CDR1 ENHRY and CDR2 SYGVKD.

CDR3 protein: CASSYRGSTDTQYF. The DNA of the CDR3 is TGTGCCAGCAGCTACAGGGGGTCCACAGATACGCAGTATTTT. The chain joins TRBV6-5 to TRBJ2-3, with TRBD1 matching over 8 bases. Germline values: CDR1 MNHEY, CDR2 SVGAGI. Germline trimming cut 6 bases from V and 2 bases from J; bases unmatched to any gene: 4. This CDR3 comprises 14 residues.

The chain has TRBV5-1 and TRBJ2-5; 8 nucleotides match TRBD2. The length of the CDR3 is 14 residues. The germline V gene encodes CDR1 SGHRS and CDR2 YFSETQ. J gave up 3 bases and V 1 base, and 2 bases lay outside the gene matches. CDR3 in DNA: TGCGCCAGCAGCTTGTTTAGCGGGGAAGAGACCCAGTACTTC. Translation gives CASSLFSGEETQYF.

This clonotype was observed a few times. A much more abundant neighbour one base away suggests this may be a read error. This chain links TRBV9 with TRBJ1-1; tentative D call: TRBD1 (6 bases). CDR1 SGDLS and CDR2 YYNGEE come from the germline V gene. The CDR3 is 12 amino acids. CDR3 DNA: TGTGCCAGCAGCGTAGCGGGGGCAGAAGCTTGCTTT. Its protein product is CASSVAGAEACF. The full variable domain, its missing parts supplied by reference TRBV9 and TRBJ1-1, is DSGVTQTPKHLITATGQRVTLRCSPRSGDLSVYWYQQSLDQGLQFLIQYYNGEERAKGNILERFSAQQFPDLHSELNLSSLELGDSALYFCASSVAGAEACFGQGTRLTVV.

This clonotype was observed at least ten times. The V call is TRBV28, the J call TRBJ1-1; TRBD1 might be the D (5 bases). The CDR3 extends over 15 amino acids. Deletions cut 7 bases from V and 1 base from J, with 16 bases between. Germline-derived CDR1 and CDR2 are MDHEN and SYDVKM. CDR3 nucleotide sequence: TGTGCCAGCATTTCTAAAGGGGCAGCGAACACTGAAGCTTTCTTT. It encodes CASISKGAANTEAFF.

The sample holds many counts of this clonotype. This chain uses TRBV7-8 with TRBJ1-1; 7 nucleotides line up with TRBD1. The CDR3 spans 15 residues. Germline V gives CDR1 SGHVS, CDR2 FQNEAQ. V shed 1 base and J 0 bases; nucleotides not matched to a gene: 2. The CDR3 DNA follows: TGTGCCAGCAGCTTAGTACAGGGGATGAACACTGAAGCTTTCTTT. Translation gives CASSLVQGMNTEAFF. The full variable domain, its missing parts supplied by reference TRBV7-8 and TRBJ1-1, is GAGVSQSPRYKVAKRGQDVALRCDPISGHVSLFWYQQALGQGPEFLTYFQNEAQLDKSGLPSDRFFAERPEGSVSTLKIQRTQQEDSAVYLCASSLVQGMNTEAFFGQGTRLTVV.

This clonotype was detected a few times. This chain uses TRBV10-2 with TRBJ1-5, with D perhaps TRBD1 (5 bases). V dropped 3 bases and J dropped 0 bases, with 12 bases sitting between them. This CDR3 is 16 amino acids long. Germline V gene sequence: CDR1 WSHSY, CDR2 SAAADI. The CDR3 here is CASSEKNGHSNQPQHF. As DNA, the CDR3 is TGCGCCAGCAGTGAAAAGAACGGACATAGCAATCAGCCCCAGCATTTT.